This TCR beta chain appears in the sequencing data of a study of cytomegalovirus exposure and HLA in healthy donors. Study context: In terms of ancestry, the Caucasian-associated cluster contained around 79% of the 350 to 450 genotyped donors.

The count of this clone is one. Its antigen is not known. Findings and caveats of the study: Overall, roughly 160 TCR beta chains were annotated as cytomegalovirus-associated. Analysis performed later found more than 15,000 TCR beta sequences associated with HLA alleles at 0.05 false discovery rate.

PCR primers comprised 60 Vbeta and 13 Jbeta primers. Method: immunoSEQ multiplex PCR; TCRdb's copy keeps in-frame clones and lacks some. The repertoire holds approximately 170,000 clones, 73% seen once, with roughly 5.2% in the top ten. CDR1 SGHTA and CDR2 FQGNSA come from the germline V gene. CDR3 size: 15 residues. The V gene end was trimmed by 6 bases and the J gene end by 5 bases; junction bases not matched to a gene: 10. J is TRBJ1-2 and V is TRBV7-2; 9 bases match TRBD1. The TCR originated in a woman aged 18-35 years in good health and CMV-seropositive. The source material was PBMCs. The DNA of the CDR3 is TGTGCCAGCAGACTCGGACCGGGACAGGGATATGGCTACACCTTC. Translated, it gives CASRLGPGQGYGYTF.